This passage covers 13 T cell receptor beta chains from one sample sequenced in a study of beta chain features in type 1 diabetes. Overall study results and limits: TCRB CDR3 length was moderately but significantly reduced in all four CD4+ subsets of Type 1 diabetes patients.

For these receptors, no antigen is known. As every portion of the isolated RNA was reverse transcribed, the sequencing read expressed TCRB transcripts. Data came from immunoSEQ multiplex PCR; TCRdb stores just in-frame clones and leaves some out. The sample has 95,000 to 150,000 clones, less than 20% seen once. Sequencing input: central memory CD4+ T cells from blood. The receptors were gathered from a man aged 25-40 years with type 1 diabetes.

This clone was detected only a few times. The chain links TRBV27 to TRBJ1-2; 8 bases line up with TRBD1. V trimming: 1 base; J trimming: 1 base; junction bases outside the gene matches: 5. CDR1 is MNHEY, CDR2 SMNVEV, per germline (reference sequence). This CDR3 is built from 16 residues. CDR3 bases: TGTGCCAGCAGTTTATGGGGACAGGCGGTTAACTATGGCTACACCTTC. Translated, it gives CASSLWGQAVNYGYTF.

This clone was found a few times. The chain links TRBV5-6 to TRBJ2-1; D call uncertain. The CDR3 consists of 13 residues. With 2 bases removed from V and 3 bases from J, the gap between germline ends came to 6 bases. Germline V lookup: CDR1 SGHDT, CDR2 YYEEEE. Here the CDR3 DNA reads TGTGCCAGCAGCTTCGGGTTCTACAATGAGCAGTTCTTC. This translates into CASSFGFYNEQFF.

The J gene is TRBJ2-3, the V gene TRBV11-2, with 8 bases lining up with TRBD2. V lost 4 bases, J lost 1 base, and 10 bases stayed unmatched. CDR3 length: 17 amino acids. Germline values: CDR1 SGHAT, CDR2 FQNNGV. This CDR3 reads CASSSPRRGARTDTQYF. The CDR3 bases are TGTGCCAGCAGCTCTCCGCGGCGGGGGGCGCGCACAGATACGCAGTATTTT.

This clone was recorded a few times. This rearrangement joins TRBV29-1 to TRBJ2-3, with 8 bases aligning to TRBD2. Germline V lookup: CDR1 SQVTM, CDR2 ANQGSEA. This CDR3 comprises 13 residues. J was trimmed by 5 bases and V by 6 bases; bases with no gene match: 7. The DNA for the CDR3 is TGCAGCGTAGGACAGCGGGGGAGAGATACGCAGTATTTT. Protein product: CSVGQRGRDTQYF.

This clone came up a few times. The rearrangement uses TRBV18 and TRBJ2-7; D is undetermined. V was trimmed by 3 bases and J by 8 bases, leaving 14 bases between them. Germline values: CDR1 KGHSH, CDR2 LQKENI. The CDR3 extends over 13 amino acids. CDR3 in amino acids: CASSPEDIFKQYF. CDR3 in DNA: TGTGCCAGCTCACCCGAAGACATCTTCAAGCAGTACTTC.

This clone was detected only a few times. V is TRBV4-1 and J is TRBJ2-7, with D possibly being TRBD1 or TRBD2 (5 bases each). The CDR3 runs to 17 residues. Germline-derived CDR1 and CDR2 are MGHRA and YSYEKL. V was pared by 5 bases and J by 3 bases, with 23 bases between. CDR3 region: CASSSTSLGRRYYEQYF. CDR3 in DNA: TGCGCCAGCAGCTCTACAAGCCTGGGGCGGAGGTACTACGAGCAGTACTTC.

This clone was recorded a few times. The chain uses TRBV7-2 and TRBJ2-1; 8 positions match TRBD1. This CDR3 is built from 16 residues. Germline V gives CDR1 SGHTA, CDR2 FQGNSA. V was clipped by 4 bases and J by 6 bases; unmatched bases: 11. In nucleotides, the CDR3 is TGTGCCAGCAGCTCCGACCGAGACAGGGGATCCAATGAGCAGTTCTTC. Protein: CASSSDRDRGSNEQFF.

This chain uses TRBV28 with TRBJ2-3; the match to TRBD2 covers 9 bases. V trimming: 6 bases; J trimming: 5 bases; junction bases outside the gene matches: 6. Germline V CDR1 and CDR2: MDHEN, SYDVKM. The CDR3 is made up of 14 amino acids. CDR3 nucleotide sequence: TGTGCCAGCAGGTCTAGCGGGGCCCTAGATACGCAGTATTTT. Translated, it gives CASRSSGALDTQYF.

The DNA of the CDR3 is TGTGCCTGGACTAGCGGGGGGAGCTTGGAGACCCAGTACTTC. This sequence encodes CAWTSGGSLETQYF. The V call is TRBV30, the J call TRBJ2-5; 11 nucleotides align to TRBD2. V shed 4 bases, J shed 5 bases, and the junction held 6 bases outside the gene matches. From germline, CDR1 is GTSNPN and CDR2 SVGIG (reference sequence). The length of the CDR3 is 14 residues.

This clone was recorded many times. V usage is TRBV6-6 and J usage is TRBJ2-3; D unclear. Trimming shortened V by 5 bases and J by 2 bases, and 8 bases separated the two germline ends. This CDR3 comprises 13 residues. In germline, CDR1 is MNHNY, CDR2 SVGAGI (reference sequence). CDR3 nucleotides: TGTGCCAGCAGTCAAACGTCCACAGATACGCAGTATTTT. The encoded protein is CASSQTSTDTQYF.

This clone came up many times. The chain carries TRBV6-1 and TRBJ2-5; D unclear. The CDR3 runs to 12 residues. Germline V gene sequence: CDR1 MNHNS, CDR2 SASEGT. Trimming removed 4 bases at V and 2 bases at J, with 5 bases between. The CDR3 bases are TGTGCCAGCAGTGTTGCGCAAGAGACCCAGTACTTC. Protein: CASSVAQETQYF.

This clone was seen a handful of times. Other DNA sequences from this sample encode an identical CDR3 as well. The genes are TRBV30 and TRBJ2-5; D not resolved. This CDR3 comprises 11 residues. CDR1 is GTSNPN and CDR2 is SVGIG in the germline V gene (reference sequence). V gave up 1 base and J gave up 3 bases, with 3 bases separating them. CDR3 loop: CAWSAEETQYF. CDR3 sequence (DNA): TGTGCCTGGAGTGCGGAAGAGACCCAGTACTTC.

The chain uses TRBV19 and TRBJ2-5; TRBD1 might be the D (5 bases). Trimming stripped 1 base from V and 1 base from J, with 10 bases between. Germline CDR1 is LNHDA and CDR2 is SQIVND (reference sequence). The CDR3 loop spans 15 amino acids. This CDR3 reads CASSIGTTLQETQYF. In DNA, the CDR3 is TGTGCCAGTAGTATAGGGACAACGCTCCAAGAGACCCAGTACTTC.